This T cell receptor beta chain was found in a study of blood T cell repertoires in COVID-19. Whole-study context: Acute and convalescent COVID-19 specimens originated in the United States, Italy and Spain. In each case, the material was cDNA or gDNA derived from T cells, B-cell-depleted T cells, or PBMCs.

Enrolled during active infection, Seattle patients were then followed longitudinally. Authors' processing steps: The authors estimated nucleated cell counts from reference gene primer amplification. Data came from immunoSEQ multiplex PCR; TCRdb stores just in-frame clones and leaves some out. Clonal size and the V and J genes are those of that table, whereas D and trimming came from the DNA. The table shows over 95,000 clones, with approximately 85% occurring only once. The CDR3 extends over 14 amino acids. Trimming removed 5 bases at V and 0 bases at J, with 8 bases between. Germline CDR1 and CDR2: PRHDT and FYEKMQ (reference sequence).

This clonotype was sampled from a woman between 55 and 75 years old with COVID-19, enrolled during active disease. V usage is TRBV13 and J usage is TRBJ1-5; D gene ambiguous. What was sequenced was peripheral blood. In nucleotides, the CDR3 is TGTGCCAGCAGCACCTACGATAGCAATCAGCCCCAGCATTTT. Its protein product is CASSTYDSNQPQHF. Drawing the rest from reference TRBV13 and TRBJ1-5, the complete variable domain is AAGVIQSPRHLIKEKRETATLKCYPIPRHDTVYWYQQGPGQDPQFLISFYEKMQSDKGSIPDRFSAQQFSDYHSELNMSSLELGDSALYFCASSTYDSNQPQHFGDGTRLSIL.